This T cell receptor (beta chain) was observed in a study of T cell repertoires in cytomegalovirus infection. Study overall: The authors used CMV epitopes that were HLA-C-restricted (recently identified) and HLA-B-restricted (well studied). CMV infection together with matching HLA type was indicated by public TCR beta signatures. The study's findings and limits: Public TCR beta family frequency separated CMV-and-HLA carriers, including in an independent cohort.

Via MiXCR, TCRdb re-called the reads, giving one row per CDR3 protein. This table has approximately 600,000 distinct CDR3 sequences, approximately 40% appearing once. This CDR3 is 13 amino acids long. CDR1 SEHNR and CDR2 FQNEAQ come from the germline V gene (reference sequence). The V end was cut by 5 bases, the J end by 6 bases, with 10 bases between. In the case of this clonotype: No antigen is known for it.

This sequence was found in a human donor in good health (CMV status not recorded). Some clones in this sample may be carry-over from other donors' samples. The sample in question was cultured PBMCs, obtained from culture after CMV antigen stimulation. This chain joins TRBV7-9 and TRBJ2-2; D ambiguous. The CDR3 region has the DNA TGTGCCAGCAGCCCCCTTACGGCCGGGGAGCTGTTTTTT. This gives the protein CASSPLTAGELFF.